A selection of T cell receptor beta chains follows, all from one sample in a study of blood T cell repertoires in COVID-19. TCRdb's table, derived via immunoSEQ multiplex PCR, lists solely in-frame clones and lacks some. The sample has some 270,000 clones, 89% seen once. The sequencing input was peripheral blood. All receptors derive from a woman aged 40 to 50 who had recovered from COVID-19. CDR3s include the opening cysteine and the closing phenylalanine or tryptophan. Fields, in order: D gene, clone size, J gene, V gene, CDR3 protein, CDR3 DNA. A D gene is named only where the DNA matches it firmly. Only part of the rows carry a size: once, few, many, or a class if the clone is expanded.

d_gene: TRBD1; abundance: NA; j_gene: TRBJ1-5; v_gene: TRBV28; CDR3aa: CASREQGGSGNQPQHF; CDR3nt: TGTGCCAGCAGAGAACAGGGGGGAAGTGGCAATCAGCCCCAGCATTTT
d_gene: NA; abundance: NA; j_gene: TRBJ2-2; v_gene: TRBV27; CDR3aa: CASNSGQLVGGELFF; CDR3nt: TGTGCCAGCAACTCGGGACAACTAGTTGGCGGGGAGCTGTTTTTT
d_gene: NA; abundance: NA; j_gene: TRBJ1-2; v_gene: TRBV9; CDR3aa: CASSRDFRNGYTF; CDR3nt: TGTGCCAGCAGCCGGGACTTCCGCAATGGCTACACCTTC
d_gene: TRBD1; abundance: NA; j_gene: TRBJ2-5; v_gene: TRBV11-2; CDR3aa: CASSFQGVVGETQYF; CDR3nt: TGTGCCAGCAGCTTTCAGGGGGTGGTAGGAGAGACCCAGTACTTC
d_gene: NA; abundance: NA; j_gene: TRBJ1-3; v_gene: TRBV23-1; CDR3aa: CASSQSRGAQGGNTIYF; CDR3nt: TGCGCCAGCAGTCAATCTCGGGGGGCGCAAGGTGGAAACACCATATATTTT
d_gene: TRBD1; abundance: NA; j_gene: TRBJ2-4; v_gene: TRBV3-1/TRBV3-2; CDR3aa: CASSHKGANIQYF; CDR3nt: TGTGCCAGCAGCCACAAGGGGGCGAACATTCAGTACTTC
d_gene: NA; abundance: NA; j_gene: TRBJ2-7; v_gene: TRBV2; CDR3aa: CASSGIPELQGNYEQYF; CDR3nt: TGTGCCAGCAGTGGAATCCCTGAGCTTCAGGGGAACTACGAGCAGTACTTC
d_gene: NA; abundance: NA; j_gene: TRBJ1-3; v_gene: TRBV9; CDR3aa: CASSVGSVSGNTIYF; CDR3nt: TGTGCCAGCAGCGTAGGGAGTGTCTCTGGAAACACCATATATTTT
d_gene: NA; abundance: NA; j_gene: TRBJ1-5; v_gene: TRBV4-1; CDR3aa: CASSQDSLGLGGNQPQHF; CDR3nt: TGCGCCAGCAGCCAGGACAGTCTCGGACTTGGCGGGAATCAGCCCCAGCATTTT
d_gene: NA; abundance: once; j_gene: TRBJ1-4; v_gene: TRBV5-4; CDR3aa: CASSPHEGATNEKLFF; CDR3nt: TGTGCCAGCAGCCCCCATGAAGGGGCAACTAATGAAAAACTGTTTTTT
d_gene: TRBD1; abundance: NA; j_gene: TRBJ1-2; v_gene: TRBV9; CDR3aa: CASSTGQGKDYGYTF; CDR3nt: TGTGCCAGCAGCACTGGACAGGGCAAGGACTATGGCTACACCTTC
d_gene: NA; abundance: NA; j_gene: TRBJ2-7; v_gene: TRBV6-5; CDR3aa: CASSYSALLASYEQYF; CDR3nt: TGTGCCAGCAGTTACTCGGCCCTTCTAGCGAGCTACGAGCAGTACTTC
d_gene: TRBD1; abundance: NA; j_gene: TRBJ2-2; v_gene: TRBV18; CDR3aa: CASSPPTGAGELFF; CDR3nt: TGTGCCAGCTCACCACCGACAGGGGCCGGGGAGCTGTTTTTT
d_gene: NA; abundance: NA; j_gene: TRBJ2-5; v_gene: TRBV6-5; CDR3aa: CASSYQFQETQYF; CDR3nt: TGTGCCAGCAGTTACCAGTTCCAAGAGACCCAGTACTTC
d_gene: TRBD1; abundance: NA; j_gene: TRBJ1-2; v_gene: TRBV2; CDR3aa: CASSSDRSNYGYTF; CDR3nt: TGTGCCAGCAGTTCGGACAGGAGTAACTATGGCTACACCTTC
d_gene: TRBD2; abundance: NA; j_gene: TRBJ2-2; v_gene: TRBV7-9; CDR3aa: CASTLGLANTGELFF; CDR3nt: TGTGCCAGCACCCTGGGACTAGCCAACACCGGGGAGCTGTTTTTT
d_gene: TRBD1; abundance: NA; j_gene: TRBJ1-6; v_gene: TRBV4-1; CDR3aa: CASSQVTGDNSPLHF; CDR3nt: TGCGCCAGCAGCCAAGTGACAGGGGATAATTCACCCCTCCACTTT